This TCR beta chain was sequenced during a study of T cell responses to AZD1222 COVID-19 vaccine. Some clones are missing from TCRdb's copy, which holds only in-frame ones; the method was immunoSEQ multiplex PCR. Seen here are nearly 200,000 clones, approximately 93% observed once, and the top ten hold roughly 1%. The study's findings and limits: Donors, mostly white British, included more females; clonal diversity was possibly underestimated.

Turning to this clone: As yet, its antigen is unknown.

The ends were cut back, 5 bases at V and 5 bases at J, with 24 bases in the middle. The CDR3 sequence is 17 residues long. CDR1 SGHTA and CDR2 FQGNSA come from the germline V gene. Sequences were derived from peripheral blood, sampled 28 days after the second AZD1222 dose. The receptor comes from an adult who received the AZD1222 COVID-19 vaccine. The genes are TRBV7-2 and TRBJ2-5; D may be TRBD1 (5 bases). CDR3: CASSQGQGLGSWETQYF. The CDR3, as DNA: TGTGCCAGCAGCCAAGGGCAGGGATTGGGATCGTGGGAGACCCAGTACTTC.